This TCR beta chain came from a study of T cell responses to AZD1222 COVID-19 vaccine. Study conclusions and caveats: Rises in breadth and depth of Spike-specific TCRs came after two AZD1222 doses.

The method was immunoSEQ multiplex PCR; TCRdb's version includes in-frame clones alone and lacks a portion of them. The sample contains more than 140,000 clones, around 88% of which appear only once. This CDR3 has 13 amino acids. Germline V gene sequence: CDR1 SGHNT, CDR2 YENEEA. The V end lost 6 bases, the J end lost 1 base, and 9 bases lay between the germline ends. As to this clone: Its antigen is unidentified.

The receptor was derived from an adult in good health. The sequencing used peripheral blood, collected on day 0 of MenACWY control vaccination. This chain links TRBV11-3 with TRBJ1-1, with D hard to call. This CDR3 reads CASSQKRNTEAFF. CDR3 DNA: TGTGCCAGCAGTCAGAAGAGGAACACTGAAGCTTTCTTT. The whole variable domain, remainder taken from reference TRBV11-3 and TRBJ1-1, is EAGVVQSPRYKIIEKKQPVAFWCNPISGHNTLYWYLQNLGQGPELLIRYENEEAVDDSQLPKDRFSAERLKGVDSTLKIQPAELGDSAVYLCASSQKRNTEAFFGQGTRLTVV.